Listed below are T cell receptor beta chains from one sample, sequenced in a study of blood T cell repertoires in COVID-19. Data came from immunoSEQ multiplex PCR; TCRdb stores just in-frame clones and leaves some out. The sample yields hundreds of thousands of clones, around four fifths seen once. Sequencing was performed on peripheral blood. Receptor source: an older man with acute or convalescent COVID-19. CDR3s include the opening cysteine and the closing phenylalanine or tryptophan. The order of the fields is J gene, clone size, D gene, V gene, CDR3 protein, CDR3 DNA. The D gene is left open where the match is weak. Clone size is shown for a subset of rows, as once, few, many or a class of expanded clone.

J gene: TRBJ1-2
clone size: -
D gene: -
V gene: TRBV5-5
CDR3 protein: CASSQGMGRSYGYTF
CDR3 DNA: TGTGCCAGCAGCCAGGGGATGGGAAGGAGCTATGGCTACACCTTC

J gene: TRBJ1-1
clone size: -
D gene: -
V gene: TRBV28
CDR3 protein: CASSLFGRINTEAFF
CDR3 DNA: TGTGCCAGCAGTTTATTTGGCAGGATTAACACTGAAGCTTTCTTT

J gene: TRBJ2-3
clone size: -
D gene: TRBD2
V gene: TRBV5-1
CDR3 protein: CASSLLPGRGADTQYF
CDR3 DNA: TGCGCCAGCAGCTTGTTGCCTGGTCGGGGGGCAGATACGCAGTATTTT

J gene: TRBJ2-2
clone size: -
D gene: -
V gene: TRBV6-5
CDR3 protein: CASSPQGRSTGELFF
CDR3 DNA: TGTGCCAGCAGTCCACAAGGGAGATCCACCGGGGAGCTGTTTTTT

J gene: TRBJ2-1
clone size: -
D gene: TRBD2
V gene: TRBV3-1/TRBV3-2
CDR3 protein: CASSQGPSGGAHEQFF
CDR3 DNA: TGTGCCAGCAGCCAAGGACCCAGCGGGGGGGCCCATGAGCAGTTCTTC

J gene: TRBJ2-7
clone size: once
D gene: -
V gene: TRBV5-1
CDR3 protein: CASSLVPGPTYEQYF
CDR3 DNA: TGCGCCAGCAGCTTGGTTCCAGGGCCGACCTACGAGCAGTACTTC

J gene: TRBJ2-7
clone size: -
D gene: TRBD1
V gene: TRBV10-3
CDR3 protein: CAISDPGTGSGEQYF
CDR3 DNA: TGTGCCATCAGTGACCCCGGGACAGGGTCGGGCGAGCAGTACTTC

J gene: TRBJ1-5
clone size: -
D gene: -
V gene: TRBV5-5
CDR3 protein: CASSLTPTTGMISNQPQHF
CDR3 DNA: TGTGCCAGCAGCTTAACTCCAACCACAGGGATGATTAGCAATCAGCCCCAGCATTTT

J gene: TRBJ1-2
clone size: -
D gene: -
V gene: TRBV28
CDR3 protein: CASRIPAGSNYGYTF
CDR3 DNA: TGTGCCAGCAGGATACCCGCAGGCTCCAACTATGGCTACACCTTC

J gene: TRBJ2-2
clone size: -
D gene: -
V gene: TRBV6-5
CDR3 protein: CASIGQLNTGELFF
CDR3 DNA: TGTGCCAGCATTGGACAGTTAAACACCGGGGAGCTGTTTTTT

J gene: TRBJ1-5
clone size: -
D gene: -
V gene: TRBV6-5
CDR3 protein: CASTREGTGNQPQHF
CDR3 DNA: TGTGCCAGCACGAGAGAAGGAACGGGGAATCAGCCCCAGCATTTT

J gene: TRBJ2-1
clone size: -
D gene: TRBD2
V gene: TRBV28
CDR3 protein: CASSSSGSTYNEQFF
CDR3 DNA: TGTGCCAGCAGTTCTAGCGGGAGTACCTACAATGAGCAGTTCTTC

J gene: TRBJ1-1
clone size: -
D gene: TRBD1
V gene: TRBV19
CDR3 protein: CASSITGVRTHTEAFF
CDR3 DNA: TGTGCCAGTAGTATCACAGGGGTCCGAACCCACACTGAAGCTTTCTTT

J gene: TRBJ2-5
clone size: -
D gene: TRBD1
V gene: TRBV5-4
CDR3 protein: CASSLKTGGGETQYF
CDR3 DNA: TGTGCCAGCAGCTTGAAAACAGGGGGCGGAGAGACCCAGTACTTC

J gene: TRBJ2-1
clone size: -
D gene: TRBD1
V gene: TRBV5-4
CDR3 protein: CASSSPGTGVNEQFF
CDR3 DNA: TGTGCCAGCAGCTCCCCCGGGACAGGGGTGAATGAGCAGTTCTTC

J gene: TRBJ2-7
clone size: -
D gene: -
V gene: TRBV3-1/TRBV3-2
CDR3 protein: CASSQVPGSHEQYF
CDR3 DNA: TGTGCCAGCAGCCAAGTCCCGGGGAGCCACGAGCAGTACTTC

J gene: TRBJ1-4
clone size: few
D gene: -
V gene: TRBV28
CDR3 protein: CASGLPNEKLFF
CDR3 DNA: TGTGCCAGCGGCCTTCCCAATGAAAAACTGTTTTTT

J gene: TRBJ2-7
clone size: once
D gene: -
V gene: TRBV27
CDR3 protein: CASGRWTPPYEQYF
CDR3 DNA: TGTGCCAGCGGGCGATGGACACCTCCCTACGAGCAGTACTTC

J gene: TRBJ1-6
clone size: few
D gene: -
V gene: TRBV10-3
CDR3 protein: CAISQGNSPLHF
CDR3 DNA: TGTGCCATCAGTCAGGGGAATTCACCCCTCCACTTT

J gene: TRBJ1-3
clone size: -
D gene: -
V gene: TRBV4-1
CDR3 protein: CASSRGPSGNTIYF
CDR3 DNA: TGCGCCAGCAGCCGCGGGCCCTCTGGAAACACCATATATTTT

J gene: TRBJ1-2
clone size: -
D gene: -
V gene: TRBV19
CDR3 protein: CASSIQGAYGYTF
CDR3 DNA: TGTGCCAGTAGTATTCAAGGGGCCTACGGCTACACCTTC

J gene: TRBJ1-2
clone size: -
D gene: TRBD1
V gene: TRBV28
CDR3 protein: CASSRQGWGYTF
CDR3 DNA: TGTGCCAGCAGTCGACAGGGGTGGGGCTACACCTTC

J gene: TRBJ2-6
clone size: -
D gene: TRBD2
V gene: TRBV5-6
CDR3 protein: CASRPRLAGINSGANVLTF
CDR3 DNA: TGTGCCAGCAGGCCGCGACTAGCGGGGATAAACTCTGGGGCCAACGTCCTGACTTTC

J gene: TRBJ2-7
clone size: -
D gene: TRBD1
V gene: TRBV6-1
CDR3 protein: CASSEARGRPPYEQYF
CDR3 DNA: TGTGCCAGCAGTGAAGCAAGGGGGCGACCTCCCTACGAGCAGTACTTC

J gene: TRBJ2-1
clone size: few
D gene: TRBD2
V gene: TRBV3-1/TRBV3-2
CDR3 protein: CASTRTSSGGGNEQFF
CDR3 DNA: TGTGCCAGCACCCGGACTTCTAGCGGGGGGGGCAATGAGCAGTTCTTC

J gene: TRBJ1-3
clone size: once
D gene: -
V gene: TRBV28
CDR3 protein: CASSFPGRTGNTIYF
CDR3 DNA: TGTGCCAGCAGTTTCCCTGGCAGGACTGGAAACACCATATATTTT

J gene: TRBJ2-7
clone size: -
D gene: TRBD2
V gene: TRBV5-1
CDR3 protein: CASSLGPPGGEQYF
CDR3 DNA: TGCGCCAGCAGCTTGGGGCCCCCGGGGGGCGAGCAGTACTTC

J gene: TRBJ1-5
clone size: -
D gene: -
V gene: TRBV19
CDR3 protein: CASSPPFGQRNQPQHF
CDR3 DNA: TGTGCCAGTAGTCCACCGTTTGGACAGCGGAATCAGCCCCAGCATTTT

J gene: TRBJ2-5
clone size: -
D gene: TRBD2
V gene: TRBV5-4
CDR3 protein: CASSSQGLADQETQYF
CDR3 DNA: TGTGCCAGCAGCTCTCAGGGACTAGCGGACCAAGAGACCCAGTACTTC

J gene: TRBJ2-2
clone size: -
D gene: -
V gene: TRBV2
CDR3 protein: CASSESVTGELFF
CDR3 DNA: TGTGCCAGCAGTGAAAGCGTGACCGGGGAGCTGTTTTTT

J gene: TRBJ1-4
clone size: once
D gene: TRBD1
V gene: TRBV7-9
CDR3 protein: CASSESPGQGREKLFF
CDR3 DNA: TGTGCCAGCAGCGAGTCCCCGGGACAGGGACGTGAAAAACTGTTTTTT

J gene: TRBJ1-2
clone size: -
D gene: -
V gene: TRBV20-1
CDR3 protein: CSARAYGYTF
CDR3 DNA: TGCAGTGCTAGGGCCTATGGCTACACCTTC

J gene: TRBJ2-4
clone size: -
D gene: TRBD2
V gene: TRBV6-5
CDR3 protein: CASQIGGGRGYIQYF
CDR3 DNA: TGTGCCAGCCAAATCGGGGGGGGCAGGGGTTACATTCAGTACTTC

J gene: TRBJ2-3
clone size: -
D gene: -
V gene: TRBV25-1
CDR3 protein: CASSYGMGGAADTQYF
CDR3 DNA: TGTGCCAGCAGTTACGGAATGGGGGGAGCGGCAGATACGCAGTATTTT

J gene: TRBJ2-1
clone size: -
D gene: TRBD2
V gene: TRBV5-1
CDR3 protein: CASSLMGEGHYNEQFF
CDR3 DNA: TGCGCCAGCAGCTTGATGGGGGAGGGCCATTACAATGAGCAGTTCTTC

J gene: TRBJ2-3
clone size: -
D gene: -
V gene: TRBV28
CDR3 protein: CASSFPLSLVRYTDTQYF
CDR3 DNA: TGTGCCAGCAGTTTTCCCCTGTCGCTAGTTCGGTACACAGATACGCAGTATTTT

J gene: TRBJ1-2
clone size: -
D gene: TRBD1
V gene: TRBV10-3
CDR3 protein: CAISKTGGEGYTF
CDR3 DNA: TGTGCCATCAGCAAGACAGGGGGCGAAGGCTACACCTTC